Listed here are 21 T cell receptor beta chains from one sample, sequenced in a study of T cells in Graves' hyperthyroidism and ophthalmopathy (dated by TCRdb to between 2018 and 2021). The library was made by multiplex PCR. This sample was sequenced with an Illumina HiSeq 2000. Amplification of TCR beta CDR3 regions was carried out from RNA transcripts. The TCR CDR3 was subjected to a first round of RT-PCR using the HTBI primer set and the Qiagen OneStep RT-PCR kit. TCRdb ran its own pipeline on the public reads, namely fastp trimming at Q25 and MiXCR clone calling, and kept in-frame beta chains. Rows with a matching CDR3 protein are joined into one entry that keeps the most common DNA and genes. The sample table shows about 520,000 distinct CDR3 sequences, and approximately 24% are seen once. The biggest ten clones account for 11% of the sample. Sequencing used blood. The source of these receptors is a woman between 25 and 40 years old with Graves' ophthalmopathy.

In this sample, this clonotype turned up many times. The chain employs TRBV27 and TRBJ1-2, with a tentative D call TRBD1 (6 bases). The CDR3 runs 14 residues. Trimming took off 2 bases at V and 6 bases at J, with 13 bases between the two ends. Germline V CDR1 and CDR2: MNHEY, SMNVEV (reference sequence). The CDR3 DNA sequence: TGTGCCAGCAGTTTAAGGGGGGGCTTCAATGGCTACACCTTC. It specifies CASSLRGGFNGYTF.

The chain has TRBV29-1 and TRBJ1-4; 9 nucleotides line up with TRBD1. The germline CDR1 and CDR2 sequences are SQVTM and ANQGSEA. The CDR3 is 14 amino acids. Trimming took 7 bases from V and 2 from J; bases not matched to a gene: 5. CDR3 loop: CSAGQGGTNEKLFF. DNA of the CDR3: TGCAGCGCGGGACAGGGAGGCACTAATGAAAAACTGTTTTTT.

This clonotype was detected ten times or more. J is TRBJ2-7 and V is TRBV5-1, with 7 bases aligning to TRBD2. This CDR3 has 14 amino acids. V gave up 1 base and J gave up 0 bases; unmatched junction bases: 1. CDR1 and CDR2 (germline): SGHRS, YFSETQ. Here the CDR3 reads CASSLPGGSYEQYF. The CDR3 bases are TGCGCCAGCAGCTTGCCGGGGGGCTCCTACGAGCAGTACTTC.

The chain recombines TRBV28 with TRBJ2-7; no definite D call. Germline V lookup: CDR1 MDHEN, CDR2 SYDVKM. Trimming cost V 10 bases and J 2 bases, with 15 bases left between them. CDR3 length equals 13 residues. The CDR3 region has the DNA TGTGCCACGTACTCGGGTCTTACCTACGAGCAGTACTTC. This sequence encodes CATYSGLTYEQYF.

The V gene is TRBV5-1, the J gene TRBJ1-1, with D perhaps TRBD1 (6 bases). Germline loops: CDR1 SGHRS, CDR2 YFSETQ. The CDR3 is 15 residues long. V dropped 4 bases and J dropped 3 bases, with 16 bases sitting between them. CDR3 in DNA: TGCGCCAGCAGCGGACCCGGGACATACGACACTGAAGCTTTCTTT. It yields the protein CASSGPGTYDTEAFF.

The J gene is TRBJ1-1, the V gene TRBV5-1; possibly TRBD1 for D (5 bases). Per germline, CDR1 SGHRS and CDR2 YFSETQ. Trimming left V 4 bases short and J 3 bases short, with 16 bases between. This CDR3 has 15 amino acids. This CDR3 reads CASSPSDSRDTEAFF. In DNA form, the CDR3 reads TGCGCCAGCAGCCCCTCAGACAGCAGGGACACTGAAGCTTTCTTT.

For this clonotype: Since a much larger clone is just one base distant, this may be a read error. V is TRBV11-2 and J is TRBJ2-2; D may be TRBD2 (5 bases). The CDR3 sequence is 12 residues long. CDR1 SGHAT and CDR2 FQNNGV come from the germline V gene. This CDR3 is CATRSSTGELLF. For the CDR3, the DNA is TGTGCCACCCGCTCATCCACCGGGGAGCTGCTTTTT.

The chain is built from TRBV6-1 and TRBJ2-2; D might be TRBD1 or TRBD2, each matching 5 bases. The CDR3 sequence is 15 residues long. Germline CDR1 reads MNHNS; CDR2 reads SASEGT. Trimming stripped 3 bases from V and 6 bases from J, with 14 bases between. The chain's CDR3 is CASSEEAGSAGELFF. In DNA, the CDR3 is TGTGCCAGCAGTGAGGAGGCAGGGTCGGCCGGGGAGCTGTTTTTT.

This clonotype was picked up a small number of times. The chain joins TRBV5-1 to TRBJ2-7; no clear D gene. Trimming took 0 bases from V and 6 from J, leaving 7 bases between them. In germline, CDR1 is SGHRS, CDR2 YFSETQ. This CDR3 is built from 12 residues. In DNA, the CDR3 is TGCGCCAGCAGCTTGGACGGCTCCGAGCAGTACTTC. Translating it yields CASSLDGSEQYF.

J is TRBJ2-2 and V is TRBV28; D uncertain. Germline lookup yields CDR1 MDHEN and CDR2 SYDVKM. With 5 bases removed from V and 0 bases from J, the gap between germline ends came to 4 bases. The CDR3 has 13 residues. In DNA form, the CDR3 reads TGTGCCAGCAGTATGACGAACACCGGGGAGCTGTTTTTT. It yields the protein CASSMTNTGELFF.

The chain couples TRBV12-3 or TRBV12-4 to TRBJ2-7; 9 bases are shared with TRBD1. This CDR3 spans 15 amino acids. With V trimmed by 5 bases and J by 4 bases, 9 bases remained unmatched. The CDR3 DNA reads TGTGCCAGCAGTATTTCCGGGACAGGGAATTACGAGCAGTACTTC. Translated: CASSISGTGNYEQYF.

This clonotype was observed a handful of times. The chain recombines TRBV11-2 with TRBJ1-6, with TRBD1 identical over 8 bases. V lost 3 bases to trimming and J lost 11 bases; unmatched junction nucleotides: 9. The V gene's germline CDR1 is SGHAT and CDR2 FQNNGV. CDR3 length: 15 amino acids. The CDR3 here is CASSFPGTGFPPLHF. CDR3 DNA sequence: TGTGCCAGCAGCTTCCCCGGGACAGGATTTCCACCCCTCCACTTT. The full variable domain, rest sourced from reference TRBV11-2 and TRBJ1-6, is EAGVAQSPRYKIIEKRQSVAFWCNPISGHATLYWYQQILGQGPKLLIQFQNNGVVDDSQLPKDRFSAERLKGVDSTLKIQPAKLEDSAVYLCASSFPGTGFPPLHFGNGTRLTVT.

This clonotype has a handful of counts. The V call is TRBV6-1, the J call TRBJ1-1; D ambiguous. Germline V gives CDR1 MNHNS, CDR2 SASEGT. The V gene lost 7 bases and the J gene lost 4 bases, with 13 bases spanning the gap. This CDR3 is built from 13 residues. In DNA form, the CDR3 reads TGTGCCAGCACTCGGGGAGACGGCACTGAAGCTTTCTTT. The encoded protein is CASTRGDGTEAFF.

The chain employs TRBV5-1 and TRBJ1-2; 9 nucleotides match TRBD1. Losses at the gene ends were 3 bases for V and 3 bases for J; bases not matched to a gene: 15. CDR1 and CDR2 (germline): SGHRS, YFSETQ. The length of the CDR3 is 18 residues. Written as DNA, the CDR3 is TGCGCCAGCAGCTCCGGGACAGGGAGAGGCGGTGGGGACTATGGCTACACCTTC. It specifies CASSSGTGRGGGDYGYTF.

V is TRBV12-3 or TRBV12-4 and J is TRBJ2-5; 7 bases map to TRBD1. CDR3 length: 14 residues. After removal of 7 bases from V and 0 bases from J, the junction contained 5 bases not matched to a gene. The CDR3 loop is CASNRQGNQETQYF. The CDR3 coding sequence is TGTGCCAGCAACAGACAGGGCAACCAAGAGACCCAGTACTTC.

The rearrangement joins TRBV7-2 to TRBJ1-1; the D is unclear. The CDR3 is 15 amino acids. The V and J ends lost 0 bases and 1 base respectively, with 9 bases between them. The germline V gene encodes CDR1 SGHTA and CDR2 FQGNSA. The CDR3, as DNA: TGTGCCAGCAGCTTAGCTAAGGCGGAGAACACTGAAGCTTTCTTT. This sequence encodes CASSLAKAENTEAFF.

This clonotype was found many times. The V call is TRBV28, the J call TRBJ2-5; 9 nucleotides align to TRBD1. With 6 bases clipped from V and 3 bases from J, the junction kept 2 bases outside the gene matches. Germline lookup yields CDR1 MDHEN and CDR2 SYDVKM. The CDR3 runs to 13 residues. CDR3 loop: CASRRQGEETQYF. The CDR3 region has the DNA TGTGCCAGCAGAAGACAGGGGGAAGAGACCCAGTACTTC.

This chain uses TRBV28 with TRBJ1-5; no definite D call. This CDR3 has 14 residues. Germline V gene lookup returns CDR1 MDHEN and CDR2 SYDVKM. Trimming pared 6 bases from V and 3 bases from J, leaving 12 bases between. DNA of the CDR3: TGTGCCAGCAGGAGACACGATTTCAATCAGCCCCAGCATTTT. Its protein product is CASRRHDFNQPQHF.

This clonotype was counted many times. The rearrangement uses TRBV7-3 and TRBJ2-2; 10 positions agree with TRBD2. CDR1 is SGHTA, CDR2 FQGTGA, per germline. J lost 1 base, V lost 4 bases, and 6 bases had no gene match. The length of the CDR3 is 17 residues. The DNA for the CDR3 is TGTGCCAGCAGCTGGGGGACTAGCGCCATGAACACCGGGGAGCTGTTTTTT. It specifies CASSWGTSAMNTGELFF.

This clonotype was recorded many times. The chain uses TRBV20-1 and TRBJ2-7; the match to TRBD2 covers 10 bases. The CDR3 sequence is 14 residues long. V shed 5 bases and J 4 bases; nucleotides not matched to a gene: 8. Germline V gives CDR1 DFQATT, CDR2 SNEGSKA (reference sequence). The CDR3 here is CSARDYSGGYEQYF. The CDR3 bases are TGCAGTGCTCGTGATTATAGCGGGGGGTACGAGCAGTACTTC.

V and J are TRBV6-4 and TRBJ2-3, with 8 bases that match TRBD1. Germline lookup yields CDR1 MRHNA and CDR2 SNTAGT. With V trimmed by 0 bases and J by 2 bases, 1 base remained unmatched. CDR3 length: 15 residues. CDR3 in DNA: TGTGCCAGCAGTGACTCGGACAGGGCCACAGATACGCAGTATTTT. This encodes CASSDSDRATDTQYF.